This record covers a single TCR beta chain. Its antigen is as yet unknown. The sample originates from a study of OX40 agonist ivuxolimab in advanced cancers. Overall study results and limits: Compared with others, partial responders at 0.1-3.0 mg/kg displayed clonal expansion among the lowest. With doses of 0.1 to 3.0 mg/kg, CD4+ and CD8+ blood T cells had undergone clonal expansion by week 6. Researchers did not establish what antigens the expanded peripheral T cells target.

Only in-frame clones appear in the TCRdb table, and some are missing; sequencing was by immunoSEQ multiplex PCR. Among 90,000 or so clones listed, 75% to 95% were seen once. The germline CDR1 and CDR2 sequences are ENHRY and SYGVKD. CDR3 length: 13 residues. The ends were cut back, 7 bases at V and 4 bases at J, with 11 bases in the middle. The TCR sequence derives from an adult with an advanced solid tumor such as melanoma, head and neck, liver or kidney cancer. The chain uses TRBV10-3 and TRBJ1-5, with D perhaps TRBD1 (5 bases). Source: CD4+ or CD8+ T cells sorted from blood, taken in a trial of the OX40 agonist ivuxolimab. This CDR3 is CAITGDPNQPQHF. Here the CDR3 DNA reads TGTGCCATCACCGGGGACCCAAATCAGCCCCAGCATTTT.